Listed below are T cell receptor beta chains from one sample, sequenced in a study of T cell responses to AZD1222 COVID-19 vaccine. Using immunoSEQ multiplex PCR, the repertoire was profiled, and TCRdb retains in-frame clones only, with some absent. The sample gives 150,000 to 200,000 clones, more than 85% of which show up once; approximately 1.6% is in the top ten. Sequences were derived from peripheral blood, sampled 28 days after the second AZD1222 dose. Receptor source: an adult who received the AZD1222 COVID-19 vaccine. The CDR3 runs from the conserved cysteine through the conserved F or W. A D gene is named only where the DNA matches it firmly. Some rows have no size entry. The others give once, few or many, or a class for an expanded clone.

size,D,J,V,DNA,CDR3
.,.,TRBJ1-5,TRBV28,TGTGCCAGCAGTTTCCTACCTTTGGGCAGCAATCAGCCCCAGCATTTT,CASSFLPLGSNQPQHF
few,.,TRBJ1-1,TRBV7-2,TGTGCCAGCAGCTTAGGGTACCTGAACACTGAAGCTTTCTTT,CASSLGYLNTEAFF
.,.,TRBJ1-5,TRBV6-1,TGTGCCAGCAGTGCCCGAGGGGGGGGTGGCAATCAGCCCCAGCATTTT,CASSARGGGGNQPQHF
.,.,TRBJ2-3,TRBV4-3,TGCGCCAGCAGCCAAGAGGGGCACTACCAAAGCACAGATACGCAGTATTTT,CASSQEGHYQSTDTQYF
.,.,TRBJ2-1,TRBV24-1,TGTGCCACCAGTGATGACGGCAATGAGCAGTTCTTC,CATSDDGNEQFF
.,.,TRBJ2-3,TRBV5-5,TGTGCCAGCAGCTTTTTTGGGCAGGCAGATACGCAGTATTTT,CASSFFGQADTQYF
.,.,TRBJ2-7,TRBV11-2,TGTGCCAGCAGCTTAGTTACCTATTCCTACGAGCAGTACTTC,CASSLVTYSYEQYF
.,.,TRBJ1-2,TRBV19,TGTGCCAGTAGTGTATCCGTTGGGGGTGGTGGCTACACCTTC,CASSVSVGGGGYTF
.,TRBD1,TRBJ1-1,TRBV23-1,TGCGCCAGCAGTCCCGGACAGGGGATTACGAACACTGAAGCTTTCTTT,CASSPGQGITNTEAFF
.,.,TRBJ2-4,TRBV6-5,TGTGCCAGCAGTTCAGGACCGGGCACACTCCAAAACATTCAGTACTTC,CASSSGPGTLQNIQYF
once,TRBD1,TRBJ1-6,TRBV6-2/TRBV6-3,TGTGCCAGCAGTCGAAGTGCCCGAACAGGGGATTCACCCCTCCACTTT,CASSRSARTGDSPLHF
.,.,TRBJ1-3,TRBV6-5,TGTGCCAGCAGTTACTCTGGCGTAAGCTCTGGAAACACCATATATTTT,CASSYSGVSSGNTIYF
.,.,TRBJ1-1,TRBV5-6,TGTGCCAGCAGCGCAGGGTGGATGAACACTGAAGCTTTCTTT,CASSAGWMNTEAFF
.,TRBD2,TRBJ2-3,TRBV5-1,TGCGCCAGCAGCCAAGGGACTAGCGGGAGCACAGATACGCAGTATTTT,CASSQGTSGSTDTQYF
.,.,TRBJ2-3,TRBV24-1,TGTGCCACCAGTGATTTTTTTGATACGCAGTATTTT,CATSDFFDTQYF
.,.,TRBJ2-6,TRBV3-1/TRBV3-2,TGTGCCAGCAGCCCCGGGGGTGGGGGAACTGGGGCCAACGTCCTGACTTTC,CASSPGGGGTGANVLTF
.,.,TRBJ1-2,TRBV7-2,TGTGCCAGCAGCAAACAGGGAGGGCCTAACTATGGCTACACCTTC,CASSKQGGPNYGYTF
.,TRBD1,TRBJ2-7,TRBV19,TGTGCCAGTAGTACAACGAGACAGGGGACGATCGAGCAGTACTTC,CASSTTRQGTIEQYF
.,TRBD2,TRBJ2-1,TRBV12-5,TGTGCTAGTGGTTTAGGCGGGAGGCTTTTCTACAATGAGCAGTTCTTC,CASGLGGRLFYNEQFF
.,.,TRBJ1-1,TRBV29-1,TGCAGCGTTCTAGGGACGATGAACACTGAAGCTTTCTTT,CSVLGTMNTEAFF
once,.,TRBJ2-7,TRBV5-6,TGTGCCAGCAGCTTGGCTTTAAGGACACCAAGGACAGAGCAGTACTTC,CASSLALRTPRTEQYF
.,.,TRBJ2-3,TRBV7-2,TGTGCCAGCAGCGCTGGGTCCCCCACAGATACGCAGTATTTT,CASSAGSPTDTQYF
.,TRBD1,TRBJ1-2,TRBV29-1,TGCAGCGTAGGGACAGGGGGCACTGATGGCTACACCTTC,CSVGTGGTDGYTF
.,TRBD1,TRBJ2-2,TRBV30,TGTGCCTGGGGAGACAGGGGGTATTCCGGGGAGCTGTTTTTT,CAWGDRGYSGELFF
.,.,TRBJ2-7,TRBV11-2,TGTGCCAGCAGCCACCTAGGGTCGGGGTCCTACGAGCAGTACTTC,CASSHLGSGSYEQYF
.,.,TRBJ1-4,TRBV6-6,TGTGCCAGCAGTTACTCGGGGGGGCCCGTAAAACTGTTTTTT,CASSYSGGPVKLFF
few,.,TRBJ1-1,TRBV19,TGTGCCCCCGGAGCCCGGGGGACTGAAGCTTTCTTT,CAPGARGTEAFF
.,.,TRBJ1-6,TRBV10-3,TGTGCCATCAGCCCAGGGGAGTCACCCCTCCACTTT,CAISPGESPLHF
once,.,TRBJ1-2,TRBV4-1,TGCGCCAGCAGCCAAGATGACGCCGGTGGATATGGCTACACCTTC,CASSQDDAGGYGYTF
.,TRBD1,TRBJ1-1,TRBV6-5,TGTGCCAGCAGACCTGGACAGGGTGAAGCTTTCTTT,CASRPGQGEAFF
.,TRBD1,TRBJ2-2,TRBV7-9,TGTGCCAGCAGCTTAGGTCAGGGGGCAAACACCGGGGAGCTGTTTTTT,CASSLGQGANTGELFF
.,TRBD1,TRBJ1-2,TRBV4-3,TGCGCCAGCAGCCAAGGCGACAGGGAGAGCTATGGCTACACCTTC,CASSQGDRESYGYTF
.,.,TRBJ1-1,TRBV25-1,TGTGCCAGCAGTGAATATGGTGGCACTGAAGCTTTCTTT,CASSEYGGTEAFF
.,.,TRBJ2-1,TRBV5-6,TGTGCCAGCACCTCGACACTCTACAATGAGCAGTTCTTC,CASTSTLYNEQFF
once,.,TRBJ2-2,TRBV30,TGTGCCTGGAGTCGGGGGACAGCTCTACGGGAGCTGTTTTTT,CAWSRGTALRELFF
.,.,TRBJ2-1,TRBV5-8,TGTGCCAGCAGCTTGAGGGGTACCAATGAGCAGTTCTTC,CASSLRGTNEQFF
.,TRBD2,TRBJ2-1,TRBV2,TGTGCCAGCAGCGAGGCTAGCGGGAGGTCCAATGAGCAGTTCTTC,CASSEASGRSNEQFF
few,.,TRBJ2-1,TRBV7-7,TGTGCTAGCAGCTTAGCCTGGGACTCTTACAATGAGCAGTTCTTC,CASSLAWDSYNEQFF
.,TRBD2,TRBJ2-5,TRBV2,TGTGCCAGCAGTGAACTAGCGGGAGTCCTAGAGACCCAGTACTTC,CASSELAGVLETQYF
.,.,TRBJ2-2,TRBV12-3/TRBV12-4,TGTGCCAGCAGTATAATTCGGTCCGGGGAGCTGTTTTTT,CASSIIRSGELFF
few,.,TRBJ2-7,TRBV6-2/TRBV6-3,TGTGCCAGCAGTTACTCGCTTCGGGACGGGCAGTACTTC,CASSYSLRDGQYF